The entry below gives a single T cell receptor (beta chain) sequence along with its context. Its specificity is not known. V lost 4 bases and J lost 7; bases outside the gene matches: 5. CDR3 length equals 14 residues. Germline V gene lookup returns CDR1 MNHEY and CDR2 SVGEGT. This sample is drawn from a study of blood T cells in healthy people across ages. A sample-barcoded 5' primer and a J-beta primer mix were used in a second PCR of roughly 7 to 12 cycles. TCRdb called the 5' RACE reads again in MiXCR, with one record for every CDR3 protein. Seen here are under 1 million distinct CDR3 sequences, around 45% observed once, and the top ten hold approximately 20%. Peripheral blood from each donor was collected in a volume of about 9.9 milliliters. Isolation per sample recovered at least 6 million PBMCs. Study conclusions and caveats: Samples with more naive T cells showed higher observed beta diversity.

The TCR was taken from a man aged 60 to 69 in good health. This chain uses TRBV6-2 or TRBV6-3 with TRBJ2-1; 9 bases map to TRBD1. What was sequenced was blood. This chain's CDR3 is CASSSRTGENEQFF. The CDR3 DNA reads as TGTGCCAGCAGTTCCCGGACAGGGGAAAATGAGCAGTTCTTC.